The sequence of this T cell receptor (beta chain) was determined in a study of blood T cell repertoires in COVID-19. Data came from immunoSEQ multiplex PCR; TCRdb stores just in-frame clones and leaves some out. Of 200,000 to 300,000 clones listed, more than 75% were seen once; the top ten hold roughly 4.9%. The CDR3 has 13 amino acids. Germline-derived CDR1 and CDR2 are MNHEY and SVGAGI. Between the trimmed V and J ends, which lost 4 bases and 1 base, there was a span of 7 bases. This clone was observed a handful of times. This clonotype was sampled from a woman in her fifties or sixties with COVID-19, enrolled during active disease. The sequenced material came from peripheral blood. The gene calls are TRBV6-5 and TRBJ1-2; D is unresolved. The CDR3 is CASSSGINYGYTF. The DNA for the CDR3 is TGTGCCAGCAGTTCCGGGATTAACTATGGCTACACCTTC.